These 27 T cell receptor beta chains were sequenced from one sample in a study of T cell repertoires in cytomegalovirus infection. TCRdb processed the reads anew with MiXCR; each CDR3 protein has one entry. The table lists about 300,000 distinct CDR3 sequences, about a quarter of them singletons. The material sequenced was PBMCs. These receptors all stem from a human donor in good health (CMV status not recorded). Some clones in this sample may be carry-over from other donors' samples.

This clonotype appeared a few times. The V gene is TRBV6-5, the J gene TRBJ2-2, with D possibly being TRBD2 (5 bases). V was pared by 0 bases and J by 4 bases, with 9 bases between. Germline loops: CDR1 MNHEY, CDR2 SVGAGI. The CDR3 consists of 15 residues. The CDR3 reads CASSYSSGTTGELFF. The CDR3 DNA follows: TGTGCCAGCAGTTACTCGAGCGGTACCACCGGGGAGCTGTTTTTT.

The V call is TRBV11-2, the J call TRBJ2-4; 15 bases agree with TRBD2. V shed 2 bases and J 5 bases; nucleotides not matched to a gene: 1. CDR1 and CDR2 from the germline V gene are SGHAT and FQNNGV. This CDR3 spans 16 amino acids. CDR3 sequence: CASSLRTSGGENIQYF. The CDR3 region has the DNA TGTGCCAGCAGCTTAAGGACTAGCGGGGGGGAAAACATTCAGTACTTC. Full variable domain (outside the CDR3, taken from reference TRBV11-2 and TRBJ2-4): EAGVAQSPRYKIIEKRQSVAFWCNPISGHATLYWYQQILGQGPKLLIQFQNNGVVDDSQLPKDRFSAERLKGVDSTLKIQPAKLEDSAVYLCASSLRTSGGENIQYFGAGTRLSVL.

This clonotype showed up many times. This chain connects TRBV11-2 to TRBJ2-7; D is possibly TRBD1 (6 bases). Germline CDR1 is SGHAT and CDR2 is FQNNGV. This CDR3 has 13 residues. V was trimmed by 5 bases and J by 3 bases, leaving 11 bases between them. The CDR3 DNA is TGTGCCAGCAGCCTAAGGGACAACTACGAGCAGTACGTC. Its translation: CASSLRDNYEQYV.

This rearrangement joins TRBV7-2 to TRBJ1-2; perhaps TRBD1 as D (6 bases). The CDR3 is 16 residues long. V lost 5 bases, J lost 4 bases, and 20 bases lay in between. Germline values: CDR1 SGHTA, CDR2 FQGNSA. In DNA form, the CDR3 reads TGTGCCAGCAGCGCCTACGGACAGTTGGGTCCCTATGGCTACACCTTC. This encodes CASSAYGQLGPYGYTF.

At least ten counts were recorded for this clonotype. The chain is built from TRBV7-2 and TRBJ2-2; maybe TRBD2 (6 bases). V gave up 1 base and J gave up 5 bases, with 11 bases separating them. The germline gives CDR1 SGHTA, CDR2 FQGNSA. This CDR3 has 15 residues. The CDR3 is CASSLEAGGTGELFF. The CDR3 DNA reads TGTGCCAGCAGCTTAGAAGCGGGTGGAACCGGGGAGCTGTTTTTT.

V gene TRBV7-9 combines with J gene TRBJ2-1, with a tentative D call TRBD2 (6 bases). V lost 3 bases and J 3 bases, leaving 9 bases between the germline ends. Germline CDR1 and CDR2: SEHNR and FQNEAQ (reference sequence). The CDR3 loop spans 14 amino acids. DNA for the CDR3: TGTGCCAGCAGCTTGGAGACTAGCTACAATGAGCAGTTCTTC. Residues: CASSLETSYNEQFF.

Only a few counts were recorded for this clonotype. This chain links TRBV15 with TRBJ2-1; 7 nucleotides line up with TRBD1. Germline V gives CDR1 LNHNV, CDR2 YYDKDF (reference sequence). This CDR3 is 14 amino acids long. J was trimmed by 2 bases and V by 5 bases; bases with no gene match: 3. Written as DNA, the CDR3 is TGTGCCACCAGCGGGACAGTACCCTACAATGAGCAGTTCTTC. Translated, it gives CATSGTVPYNEQFF.

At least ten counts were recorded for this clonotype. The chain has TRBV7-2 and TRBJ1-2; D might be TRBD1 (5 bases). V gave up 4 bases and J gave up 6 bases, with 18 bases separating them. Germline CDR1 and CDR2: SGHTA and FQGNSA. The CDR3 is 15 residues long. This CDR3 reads CASSYTRGGGDGYTF. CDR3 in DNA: TGTGCCAGCAGCTACACGAGGGGAGGAGGAGATGGCTACACCTTC.

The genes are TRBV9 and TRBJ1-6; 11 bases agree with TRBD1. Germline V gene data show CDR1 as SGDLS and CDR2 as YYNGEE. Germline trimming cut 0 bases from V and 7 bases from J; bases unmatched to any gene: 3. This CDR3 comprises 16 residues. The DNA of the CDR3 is TGTGCCAGCAGCGTAGAGGGGACAGGGGGAAATTCACCCCTCCACTTT. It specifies CASSVEGTGGNSPLHF.

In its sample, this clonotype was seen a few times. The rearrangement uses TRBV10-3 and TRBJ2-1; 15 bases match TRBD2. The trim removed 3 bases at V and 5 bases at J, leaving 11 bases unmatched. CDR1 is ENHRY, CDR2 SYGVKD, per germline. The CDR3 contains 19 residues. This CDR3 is CAISDEGLAGGGANNEQFF. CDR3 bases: TGTGCCATCAGTGACGAGGGACTAGCGGGAGGTGGTGCCAACAATGAGCAGTTCTTC.

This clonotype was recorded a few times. The DNA of the CDR3 is TGTGCCAGCAGTACCCCCGGGACTAGCGGGAGGAGTGAGCAGTTCTTC. This sequence encodes CASSTPGTSGRSEQFF. V and J are TRBV6-1 and TRBJ2-1; 15 positions agree with TRBD2. Germline lookup yields CDR1 MNHNS and CDR2 SASEGT. The V and J ends lost 5 bases and 9 bases, in that order; junction bases with no gene match: 8. This CDR3 has 16 amino acids.

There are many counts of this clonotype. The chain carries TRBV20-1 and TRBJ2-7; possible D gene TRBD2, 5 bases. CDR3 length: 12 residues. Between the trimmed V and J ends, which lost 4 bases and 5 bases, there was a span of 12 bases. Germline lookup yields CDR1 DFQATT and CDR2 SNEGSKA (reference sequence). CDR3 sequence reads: CSAKTLANEQYF. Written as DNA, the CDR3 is TGCAGTGCTAAGACGCTAGCTAACGAGCAGTACTTC.

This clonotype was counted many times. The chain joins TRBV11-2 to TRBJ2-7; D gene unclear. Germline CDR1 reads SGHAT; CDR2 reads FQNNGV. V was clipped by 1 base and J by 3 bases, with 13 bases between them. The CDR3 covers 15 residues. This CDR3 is CASSLAGYVNYEQYF. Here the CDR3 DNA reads TGTGCCAGCAGCTTAGCGGGCTACGTAAACTACGAGCAGTACTTC.

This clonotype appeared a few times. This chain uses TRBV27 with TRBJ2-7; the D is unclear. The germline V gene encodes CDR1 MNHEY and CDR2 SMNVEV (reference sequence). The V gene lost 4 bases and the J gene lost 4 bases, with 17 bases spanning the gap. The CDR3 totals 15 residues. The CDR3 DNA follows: TGTGCCAGCAGTTCCTCCCCCCTCGGACCGTACGAGCAGTACTTC. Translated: CASSSSPLGPYEQYF.

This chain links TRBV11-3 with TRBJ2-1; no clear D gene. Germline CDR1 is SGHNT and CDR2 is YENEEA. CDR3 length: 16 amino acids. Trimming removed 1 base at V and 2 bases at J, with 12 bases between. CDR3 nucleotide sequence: TGTGCCAGCAGCTTAGGTGGCGTCCTGGCCTACAATGAGCAGTTCTTC. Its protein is CASSLGGVLAYNEQFF.

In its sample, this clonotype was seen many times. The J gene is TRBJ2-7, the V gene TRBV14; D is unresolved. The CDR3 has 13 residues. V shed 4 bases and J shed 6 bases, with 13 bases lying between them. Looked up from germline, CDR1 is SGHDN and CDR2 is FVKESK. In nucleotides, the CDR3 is TGTGCCAGCAGCCCCGTCGGCGCTGGCGAGCAGTACTTC. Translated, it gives CASSPVGAGEQYF.

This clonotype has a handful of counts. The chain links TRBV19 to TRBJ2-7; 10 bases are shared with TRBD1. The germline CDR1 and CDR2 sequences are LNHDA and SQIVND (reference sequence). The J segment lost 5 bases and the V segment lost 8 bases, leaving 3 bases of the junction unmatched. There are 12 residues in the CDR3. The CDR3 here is CASGTGVDEQYF. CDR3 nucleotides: TGTGCCAGTGGGACAGGGGTTGACGAGCAGTACTTC.

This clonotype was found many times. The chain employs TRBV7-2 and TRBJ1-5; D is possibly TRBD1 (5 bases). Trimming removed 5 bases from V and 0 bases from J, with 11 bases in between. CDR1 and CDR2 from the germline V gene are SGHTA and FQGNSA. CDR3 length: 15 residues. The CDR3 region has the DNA TGTGCCAGCAGCCTCAGGGCTATTAGCAATCAGCCCCAGCATTTT. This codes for CASSLRAISNQPQHF. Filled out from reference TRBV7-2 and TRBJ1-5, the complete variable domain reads GAGVSQSPSNKVTEKGKDVELRCDPISGHTALYWYRQSLGQGLEFLIYFQGNSAPDKSGLPSDRFSAERTGGSVSTLTIQRTQQEDSAVYLCASSLRAISNQPQHFGDGTRLSIL.

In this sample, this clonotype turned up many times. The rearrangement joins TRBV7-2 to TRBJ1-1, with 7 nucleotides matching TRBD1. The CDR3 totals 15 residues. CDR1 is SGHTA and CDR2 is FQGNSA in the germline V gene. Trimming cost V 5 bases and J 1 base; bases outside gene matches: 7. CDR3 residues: CASSARQGRNTEAFF. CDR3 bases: TGTGCCAGCAGCGCCCGACAGGGTAGGAACACTGAAGCTTTCTTT.

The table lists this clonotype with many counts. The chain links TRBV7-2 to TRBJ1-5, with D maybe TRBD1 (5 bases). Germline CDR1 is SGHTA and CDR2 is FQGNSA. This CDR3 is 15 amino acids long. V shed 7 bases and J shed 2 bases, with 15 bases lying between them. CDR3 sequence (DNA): TGTGCCAGCACCCCTCCCGGGGGTCGCAATCAGCCCCAGCATTTT. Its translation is CASTPPGGRNQPQHF.

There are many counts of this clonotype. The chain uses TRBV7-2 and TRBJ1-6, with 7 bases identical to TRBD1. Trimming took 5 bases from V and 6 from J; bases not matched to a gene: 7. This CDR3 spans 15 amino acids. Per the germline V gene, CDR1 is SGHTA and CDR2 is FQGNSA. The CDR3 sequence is CASSQGVRVNSPLHF. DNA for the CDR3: TGTGCCAGCAGCCAGGGGGTACGAGTTAATTCACCCCTCCACTTT.

The chain's CDR3 is CASSLRGEIGYTF. Written as DNA, the CDR3 is TGCGCCAGCAGCTTGCGGGGGGAAATTGGCTACACCTTC. The chain couples TRBV5-1 to TRBJ1-2, with a possible D match to TRBD1 (5 bases). V lost 1 base and J lost 7, with 11 bases in between. The germline CDR1 and CDR2 sequences are SGHRS and YFSETQ. The CDR3 spans 13 residues. Combining the CDR3 with reference TRBV5-1 and TRBJ1-2 gives the whole variable domain KAGVTQTPRYLIKTRGQQVTLSCSPISGHRSVSWYQQTPGQGLQFLFEYFSETQRNKGNFPGRFSGRQFSNSRSEMNVSTLELGDSALYLCASSLRGEIGYTFGSGTRLTVV.

Here the CDR3 reads CASSRGRDSGANVLTF. CDR3 in DNA: TGTGCCAGCAGCCGGGGACGAGACTCTGGGGCCAACGTCCTGACTTTC. The chain recombines TRBV7-6 with TRBJ2-6; D is possibly TRBD1 or TRBD2 (5 bases each). This CDR3 comprises 16 residues. V was cut by 5 bases and J by 0 bases, with 11 bases left in between. The germline V gene has CDR1 SGHVS and CDR2 FNYEAQ.

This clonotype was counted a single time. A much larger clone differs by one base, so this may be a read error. The CDR3 DNA is TGTGCCAGCAGCTTGGCCGGGACGATGGGGCACGAGCAGAACTTC. This sequence encodes CASSLAGTMGHEQNF. This rearrangement joins TRBV7-8 to TRBJ2-7; D is tentatively TRBD1 or TRBD2 (5 bases each). The germline V gene has CDR1 SGHVS and CDR2 FQNEAQ. This CDR3 spans 15 amino acids.

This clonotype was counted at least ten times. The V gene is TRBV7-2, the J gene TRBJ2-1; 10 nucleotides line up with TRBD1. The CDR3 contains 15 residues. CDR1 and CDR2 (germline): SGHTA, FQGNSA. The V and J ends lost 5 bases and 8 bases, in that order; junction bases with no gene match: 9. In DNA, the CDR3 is TGTGCCAGCAGCGTCCGGGACAGGGGATGGGATGAGCAGTTCTTC. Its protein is CASSVRDRGWDEQFF.

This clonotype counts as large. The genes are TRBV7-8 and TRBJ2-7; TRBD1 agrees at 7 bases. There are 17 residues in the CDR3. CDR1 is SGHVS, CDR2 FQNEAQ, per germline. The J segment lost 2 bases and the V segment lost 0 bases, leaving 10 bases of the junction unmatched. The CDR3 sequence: CASSLARQGGSTYEQYF. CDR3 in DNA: TGTGCCAGCAGCTTAGCGAGACAGGGTGGGTCAACCTACGAGCAGTACTTC.

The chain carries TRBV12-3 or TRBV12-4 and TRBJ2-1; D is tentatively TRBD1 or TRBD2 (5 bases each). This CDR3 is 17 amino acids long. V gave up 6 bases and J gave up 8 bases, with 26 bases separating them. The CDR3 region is CASSSFLSALGRDEQFF. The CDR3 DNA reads TGTGCCAGCAGCAGTTTCCTGTCAGCCTTGGGACGCGATGAGCAGTTCTTC.